Below, 29 T cell receptor beta chains from the same sample are listed, as sequenced in a study of cytomegalovirus exposure and HLA in healthy donors. The PCR had 60 Vbeta and 13 Jbeta primers. Generated by immunoSEQ multiplex PCR, the TCRdb table keeps only in-frame clones and is missing some. The data hold about 190,000 clones, with about 80% observed a single time. Sequences were obtained from PBMCs. These receptors all come from a boy aged 10-17 years in good health and CMV-seronegative.

The chain combines TRBV7-2 with TRBJ1-1; possible D gene TRBD1, 6 bases. Germline V gives CDR1 SGHTA, CDR2 FQGNSA. This CDR3 is 14 amino acids long. With 1 base removed from V and 5 bases from J, the gap between germline ends came to 11 bases. CDR3 region: CASSLGTGWTEAFF. Written as DNA, the CDR3 is TGTGCCAGCAGCTTAGGCACAGGGTGGACTGAAGCTTTCTTT.

This chain links TRBV5-1 with TRBJ2-1; 7 bases are a match to TRBD2. CDR3 size: 16 residues. The ends lost 4 bases at V and 0 bases at J; junction bases unmatched: 7. Looked up from germline, CDR1 is SGHRS and CDR2 is YFSETQ. The CDR3 spells CASSPTSTSSYNEQFF. The CDR3 bases are TGCGCCAGCAGCCCGACTAGCACCAGCTCCTACAATGAGCAGTTCTTC. The whole variable domain, remainder taken from reference TRBV5-1 and TRBJ2-1, is KAGVTQTPRYLIKTRGQQVTLSCSPISGHRSVSWYQQTPGQGLQFLFEYFSETQRNKGNFPGRFSGRQFSNSRSEMNVSTLELGDSALYLCASSPTSTSSYNEQFFGPGTRLTVL.

The V call is TRBV7-6, the J call TRBJ1-1; D remains unclear. The length of the CDR3 is 15 residues. Germline V gives CDR1 SGHVS, CDR2 FNYEAQ. V lost 2 bases to trimming and J lost 2 bases, with 12 bases between them. Here the CDR3 reads CASSLSQDYNTEAFF. CDR3 sequence (DNA): TGTGCCAGCAGCTTATCCCAGGACTACAACACTGAAGCTTTCTTT.

The J gene is TRBJ1-1, the V gene TRBV6-5; 7 nucleotides align to TRBD1. In germline, CDR1 is MNHEY, CDR2 SVGAGI. The V gene end was trimmed by 4 bases and the J gene end by 5 bases; junction bases not matched to a gene: 13. The CDR3 extends over 16 amino acids. CDR3 DNA sequence: TGTGCCAGCAGTTCGACAGGGTCGGTCGGAAGGACTGAAGCTTTCTTT. This gives the protein CASSSTGSVGRTEAFF.

The chain employs TRBV4-1 and TRBJ1-1; 9 bases fit TRBD1. This CDR3 has 16 residues. Germline loops: CDR1 MGHRA, CDR2 YSYEKL. The ends lost 6 bases at V and 0 bases at J; junction bases unmatched: 8. This CDR3 is CASSITGGPLNTEAFF. As DNA, the CDR3 is TGCGCCAGCAGTATAACAGGGGGCCCCTTGAACACTGAAGCTTTCTTT.

V usage is TRBV7-2 and J usage is TRBJ2-7, with TRBD2 matching over 7 bases. There are 15 residues in the CDR3. Germline-derived CDR1 and CDR2 are SGHTA and FQGNSA. V was clipped by 7 bases and J by 1 base; unmatched bases: 10. Here the CDR3 DNA reads TGTGCCAGCATCGACGACAGCGGGATGTCCTACGAGCAGTACTTC. Amino acid sequence: CASIDDSGMSYEQYF.

V is TRBV27 and J is TRBJ1-2, with a weak D call TRBD1 (6 bases). This CDR3 is 14 amino acids long. Trimming took 0 bases from V and 7 from J, leaving 12 bases between them. Germline loops: CDR1 MNHEY, CDR2 SMNVEV (reference sequence). The CDR3 DNA is TGTGCCAGCAGTTTATCCCTCCCAGGGGTTGGCTACACCTTC. Its protein product is CASSLSLPGVGYTF.

The chain carries TRBV30 and TRBJ1-1; no clear D. Trimming pared 4 bases from V and 1 base from J, leaving 16 bases between. In germline, CDR1 is GTSNPN, CDR2 SVGIG (reference sequence). This CDR3 is 15 amino acids long. CDR3 sequence (DNA): TGTGCCTGGATTCCCCCAGCCCGGGGGAACACTGAAGCTTTCTTT. Translated, it gives CAWIPPARGNTEAFF.

This clone was detected only once. The V gene is TRBV7-9, the J gene TRBJ1-5, with D uncertain. Germline values: CDR1 SEHNR, CDR2 FQNEAQ (reference sequence). Trimming stripped 0 bases from V and 4 bases from J, with 10 bases between. This CDR3 spans 15 amino acids. The CDR3 sequence is CASSLASGRNQPQHF. The CDR3 DNA sequence: TGTGCCAGCAGCTTAGCCTCCGGTCGGAATCAGCCCCAGCATTTT.

This rearrangement joins TRBV25-1 to TRBJ2-1; TRBD2 might be the D (6 bases). CDR1 and CDR2 (germline): MGHDK, SYGVNS. This CDR3 comprises 13 residues. The germline V and J ends were trimmed by 8 bases and 1 base, with 9 bases remaining between them. CDR3: CASWRDSYNEQFF. The CDR3 nucleotides read TGTGCCAGCTGGCGGGATTCCTACAATGAGCAGTTCTTC. The whole variable domain, remainder taken from reference TRBV25-1 and TRBJ2-1, is EADIYQTPRYLVIGTGKKITLECSQTMGHDKMYWYQQDPGMELHLIHYSYGVNSTEKGDLSSESTVSRIRTEHFPLTLESARPSHTSQYLCASWRDSYNEQFFGPGTRLTVL.

V and J are TRBV6-1 and TRBJ1-2; the D is unclear. Trimming stripped 6 bases from V and 6 bases from J, with 17 bases between. The V gene's germline CDR1 is MNHNS and CDR2 SASEGT. This CDR3 contains 14 residues. CDR3 residues: CASSARLRADGYTF. CDR3 nucleotide sequence: TGTGCCAGCAGCGCCCGGTTGAGGGCCGATGGCTACACCTTC.

The chain is built from TRBV4-1 and TRBJ2-7, with D perhaps matching TRBD1 (5 bases). V shed 0 bases and J shed 5 bases, with 14 bases lying between them. CDR1 is MGHRA, CDR2 YSYEKL, per germline. The CDR3 consists of 15 residues. The CDR3 DNA sequence: TGCGCCAGCAGCCAAGATTCTCGGACAATCAACGAGCAGTACTTC. Its protein product is CASSQDSRTINEQYF.

This rearrangement joins TRBV11-2 to TRBJ2-5, with D tentatively TRBD1 (5 bases). The CDR3 is 13 residues long. The V end was cut by 5 bases, the J end by 0 bases, with 7 bases between. In germline, CDR1 is SGHAT, CDR2 FQNNGV. This chain's CDR3 is CASSLTDQETQYF. As DNA, the CDR3 is TGTGCCAGCAGCCTGACAGACCAAGAGACCCAGTACTTC.

J is TRBJ1-2 and V is TRBV9, with 10 bases aligning to TRBD1. Germline values: CDR1 SGDLS, CDR2 YYNGEE. CDR3 length equals 14 residues. With 3 bases clipped from V and 6 bases from J, the junction kept 5 bases outside the gene matches. CDR3 bases: TGTGCCAGCAGCGGGGACAGGGGTTTTCATGGCTACACCTTC. Its protein is CASSGDRGFHGYTF.

This sequence joins TRBV11-3 and TRBJ2-1; D possibly corresponds to TRBD2 (6 bases). Trimming stripped 5 bases from V and 8 bases from J, with 16 bases between. Germline CDR1 SGHNT, CDR2 YENEEA. This CDR3 region has 14 residues. CDR3 protein: CASSGGGKIHEQFF. The DNA for the CDR3 is TGTGCCAGCAGCGGGGGAGGTAAAATCCATGAGCAGTTCTTC. Variable domain in full (rest from reference TRBV11-3 and TRBJ2-1): EAGVVQSPRYKIIEKKQPVAFWCNPISGHNTLYWYLQNLGQGPELLIRYENEEAVDDSQLPKDRFSAERLKGVDSTLKIQPAELGDSAVYLCASSGGGKIHEQFFGPGTRLTVL.

This clone was counted a few times. J is TRBJ2-7 and V is TRBV6-6; the D is unclear. Germline V gene data show CDR1 as MNHNY and CDR2 as SVGAGI (reference sequence). The CDR3 is 15 amino acids. Trimming cost V 0 bases and J 1 base, with 10 bases left between them. The CDR3 loop reads CASSYSRPQSYEQYF. For the CDR3, the DNA is TGTGCCAGCAGTTACTCCCGTCCTCAGTCCTACGAGCAGTACTTC.

The CDR3 DNA sequence: TGTGCCAGCAGCCACCCGGGACAGGGAGGTGGCACTGAAGCTTTCTTT. It encodes CASSHPGQGGGTEAFF. J is TRBJ1-1 and V is TRBV7-2, with 9 bases fitting TRBD1. The V and J ends lost 5 bases and 4 bases, in that order; junction bases with no gene match: 11. CDR1 and CDR2 from the germline V gene are SGHTA and FQGNSA. The CDR3 has 16 residues.

The chain links TRBV30 to TRBJ1-5, with 9 bases lining up with TRBD1. Germline assignment: CDR1 GTSNPN and CDR2 SVGIG (reference sequence). V lost 5 bases to trimming and J lost 1 base; unmatched junction nucleotides: 0. The CDR3 extends over 13 amino acids. The CDR3 here is CAWGQGSNQPQHF. CDR3 in DNA: TGTGCCTGGGGACAGGGGAGCAATCAGCCCCAGCATTTT.

Only a few counts were recorded for this clone. The V and J genes are TRBV9 and TRBJ2-2; 8 positions agree with TRBD1. V dropped 3 bases and J dropped 6; count of bases not matched to a gene: 7. This CDR3 is 15 amino acids long. From germline, CDR1 is SGDLS and CDR2 YYNGEE. For the CDR3, the DNA is TGTGCCAGCAGCGGGAGACAGGGGAGGCCCGGGGAGCTGTTTTTT. It yields the protein CASSGRQGRPGELFF. Using reference TRBV9 and TRBJ2-2 for the parts outside the CDR3, the full variable domain is DSGVTQTPKHLITATGQRVTLRCSPRSGDLSVYWYQQSLDQGLQFLIQYYNGEERAKGNILERFSAQQFPDLHSELNLSSLELGDSALYFCASSGRQGRPGELFFGEGSRLTVL.

The genes are TRBV5-1 and TRBJ2-5; maybe TRBD1 (6 bases). V lost 3 bases and J 9 bases, leaving 18 bases between the germline ends. CDR3 size: 14 residues. Germline V lookup: CDR1 SGHRS, CDR2 YFSETQ. CDR3 sequence reads: CASSSSSGTTSQYF. DNA of the CDR3: TGCGCCAGCAGCTCCTCATCCGGGACAACGTCCCAGTACTTC.

The chain employs TRBV19 and TRBJ2-7; 8 bases match TRBD1. Per the germline V gene, CDR1 is LNHDA and CDR2 is SQIVND (reference sequence). V trimming: 7 bases; J trimming: 3 bases; junction bases outside the gene matches: 2. The CDR3 is 12 residues long. As DNA, the CDR3 is TGTGCCAGTATAGGACAGGGCTACGAGCAGTACTTC. This translates into CASIGQGYEQYF.

The chain has TRBV16 and TRBJ1-6, with TRBD1 matching 9 bases. Germline V gene data show CDR1 as KGHSY and CDR2 as FQNENV. The V and J ends lost 3 bases and 10 bases, in that order; junction bases with no gene match: 7. The CDR3 has 15 residues. CDR3 nucleotide sequence: TGTGCCAGCAGCCAGTTCCCGGGACAGGGCTCACCCCTCCACTTT. Its translation is CASSQFPGQGSPLHF.

The V and J genes are TRBV9 and TRBJ1-1; the D is unclear. Deletions cut 0 bases from V and 2 bases from J, with 8 bases between. This CDR3 has 14 amino acids. Germline assignment: CDR1 SGDLS and CDR2 YYNGEE. CDR3 sequence (DNA): TGTGCCAGCAGCGTAGGCCAGATAAACACTGAAGCTTTCTTT. Translating it yields CASSVGQINTEAFF.

V is TRBV6-4 and J is TRBJ2-6; D gene unclear. This CDR3 is 15 amino acids long. V lost 0 bases and J lost 0, with 3 bases in between. Germline CDR1 reads MRHNA; CDR2 reads SNTAGT. The CDR3 loop is CASSDSSSGANVLTF. The CDR3 nucleotides read TGTGCCAGCAGTGACTCGAGCTCTGGGGCCAACGTCCTGACTTTC.

This sequence joins TRBV12-5 and TRBJ2-3; 11 nucleotides align to TRBD1. This CDR3 region has 15 residues. Germline CDR1 and CDR2: LGHNT and FRNRAP. The trim removed 4 bases at V and 4 bases at J, leaving 4 bases unmatched. The CDR3, as DNA: TGTGCTAGTGGTTCGGGGGACAGGGGGGCAGATACGCAGTATTTT. Translating it yields CASGSGDRGADTQYF.

The chain joins TRBV9 to TRBJ2-5; a possible D gene is TRBD2 (6 bases). Per the germline V gene, CDR1 is SGDLS and CDR2 is YYNGEE. The V and J ends lost 0 bases and 5 bases respectively, with 20 bases between them. The CDR3 has 17 amino acids. Here the CDR3 DNA reads TGTGCCAGCAGCGTAGGGTCGCGGGGACGCAGTAAGGAGACCCAGTACTTC. Translation gives CASSVGSRGRSKETQYF.

The chain joins TRBV9 to TRBJ2-3; D not certain. V was pared by 0 bases and J by 0 bases, with 11 bases between. The CDR3 has 16 residues. Germline values: CDR1 SGDLS, CDR2 YYNGEE. The CDR3 region has the DNA TGTGCCAGCAGCGTAGGAGCTAATCCGAGCACAGATACGCAGTATTTT. This translates into CASSVGANPSTDTQYF.

The gene calls are TRBV15 and TRBJ2-1, with D possibly being TRBD2 (6 bases). V was cut by 1 base and J by 4 bases, with 11 bases left in between. There are 15 residues in the CDR3. Per germline, CDR1 LNHNV and CDR2 YYDKDF (reference sequence). For the CDR3, the DNA is TGTGCCACCAGCAGAGGCGGGAATAAATACAATGAGCAGTTCTTC. Translation: CATSRGGNKYNEQFF. Combining the CDR3 with reference TRBV15 and TRBJ2-1 gives the whole variable domain DAMVIQNPRYQVTQFGKPVTLSCSQTLNHNVMYWYQQKSSQAPKLLFHYYDKDFNNEADTPDNFQSRRPNTSFCFLDIRSPGLGDTAMYLCATSRGGNKYNEQFFGPGTRLTVL.

This chain connects TRBV7-2 to TRBJ2-7; 13 nucleotides match TRBD2. CDR3 size: 17 residues. Germline-derived CDR1 and CDR2 are SGHTA and FQGNSA. With V trimmed by 5 bases and J by 0 bases, 7 bases remained unmatched. The CDR3 spells CASSTTSGGSRSYEQYF. The CDR3 DNA reads as TGTGCCAGCAGCACGACTAGCGGGGGGTCCCGCTCCTACGAGCAGTACTTC.